These 17 T cell receptor beta chains share one sample of origin, sequenced in a study of neurological immune-mediated disorders (dated by TCRdb to between 2018 and 2021). Receptors were amplified or captured by 5' RACE. The sample was run on an Illumina HiSeq 2500. Clones were called with MiXCR by TCRdb after fastp trimmed the public reads at Q25, and only in-frame beta chains were retained. Each CDR3 protein appears once, grouped with its most common genes and DNA. For this sample there are approximately 100,000 distinct CDR3 sequences; approximately 11% appear just once. Clones ranked in the top ten supply approximately 3.4% of the sample. The label giving this sample's time point can be read as: longitudinal time-point 3. Sequenced: PBMCs. These receptors were collected from a female donor with HTLV-1-associated myelopathy (HAM/TSP).

This clonotype was seen ten or more times. The chain carries TRBV2 and TRBJ2-3, with 7 bases matching TRBD1. CDR3 length: 15 residues. Germline V gene sequence: CDR1 SNHLY, CDR2 FYNNEI. J lost 1 base, V lost 3 bases, and 4 bases had no gene match. CDR3: CASSDDRVGTDTQYF. The CDR3 DNA is TGTGCCAGCAGTGACGACAGGGTTGGCACAGATACGCAGTATTTT. Supplemented by reference TRBV2 and TRBJ2-3, the full variable domain reads EPEVTQTPSHQVTQMGQEVILRCVPISNHLYFYWYRQILGQKVEFLVSFYNNEISEKSEIFDDQFSVERPDGSNFTLKIRSTKLEDSAMYFCASSDDRVGTDTQYFGPGTRLTVL.

The table lists this clonotype with many counts. The chain carries TRBV6-2 or TRBV6-3 and TRBJ2-4; 9 nucleotides agree with TRBD2. Per the germline V gene, CDR1 is MNHEY and CDR2 is SVGEGT. This CDR3 is built from 15 residues. Trimming cost V 2 bases and J 2 bases; bases outside gene matches: 1. Written as DNA, the CDR3 is TGTGCCAGCAGTTACGCGGGGGGGACCAAAAACATTCAGTACTTC. Encoded protein: CASSYAGGTKNIQYF.

This clonotype was seen ten or more times. The chain carries TRBV12-3 or TRBV12-4 and TRBJ1-6, with D unresolved. This CDR3 spans 17 amino acids. The germline V and J ends were trimmed by 2 bases and 4 bases, with 15 bases remaining between them. This CDR3 reads CASSLQLTANYNSPLHF. DNA for the CDR3: TGTGCCAGCAGTTTACAATTAACAGCAAATTATAATTCACCCCTCCACTTT.

V is TRBV9 and J is TRBJ2-3; D gene ambiguous. Per germline, CDR1 SGDLS and CDR2 YYNGEE. V shed 4 bases and J shed 7 bases, with 19 bases lying between them. The CDR3 runs 15 residues. The CDR3 DNA sequence: TGTGCCAGCAGCCCCGGGCCCTCCCAGACAAATACGCAGTATTTT. Its protein product is CASSPGPSQTNTQYF.

Ten or more counts support this clonotype. The chain is built from TRBV14 and TRBJ1-6; TRBD1 matches 12 bases. Germline-derived CDR1 and CDR2 are SGHDN and FVKESK. There are 14 residues in the CDR3. V was pared by 3 bases and J by 13 bases, with 4 bases of the junction left unmatched. CDR3 nucleotides: TGTGCCAGCAGCCATGGGACAGGGGGCTCCCCCCTCCACTTT. This gives the protein CASSHGTGGSPLHF.

A note on this clonotype: A junction end diverges from the germline sequence, so it may reflect a read error. This rearrangement joins TRBV5-1 to TRBJ2-5, with D perhaps TRBD1 (6 bases). The CDR3 loop spans 15 amino acids. Germline V gives CDR1 SGHRS, CDR2 YFSETQ. The CDR3 nucleotides are TGCGCCAGCAGCTACTCAGGGACAAGACAAGAGACCAAGTACTTC. As protein: CASSYSGTRQETKYF. Full variable domain (remainder filled in from reference TRBV5-1 and TRBJ2-5): KAGVTQTPRYLIKTRGQQVTLSCSPISGHRSVSWYQQTPGQGLQFLFEYFSETQRNKGNFPGRFSGRQFSNSRSEMNVSTLELGDSALYLCASSYSGTRQETKYFGPGTRLLVL.

This clonotype has at least ten counts. The rearrangement uses TRBV5-1 and TRBJ1-1; 7 bases fit TRBD1. The J segment lost 0 bases and the V segment lost 3 bases, leaving 8 bases of the junction unmatched. The CDR3 sequence is 16 residues long. CDR1 and CDR2 (germline): SGHRS, YFSETQ. The CDR3 region has the DNA TGCGCCAGCAGCTCAAGTCCCGGGACAGTGAACACTGAAGCTTTCTTT. This translates into CASSSSPGTVNTEAFF.

This clonotype was picked up many times. The rearrangement links TRBV11-1 to TRBJ1-2; no reliable D call. The CDR3 has 14 amino acids. V was pared by 0 bases and J by 4 bases, with 9 bases between. CDR1 SGHAT and CDR2 FQDESV come from the germline V gene (reference sequence). The CDR3 sequence: CASSLAPGSYGYTF. CDR3 DNA sequence: TGTGCCAGCAGCTTAGCGCCCGGCAGCTATGGCTACACCTTC.

This clonotype was counted at least ten times. J is TRBJ2-3 and V is TRBV12-3 or TRBV12-4; D perhaps matches TRBD2 (6 bases). The ends were cut back, 4 bases at V and 1 base at J, with 9 bases in the middle. There are 14 residues in the CDR3. The CDR3 DNA sequence: TGTGCCAGCAGTTGGTGGGGGGGCACAGATACGCAGTATTTT. Protein sequence: CASSWWGGTDTQYF.

The sample holds many counts of this clonotype. The V gene is TRBV18, the J gene TRBJ2-5; D is perhaps TRBD1 (5 bases). CDR1 is KGHSH, CDR2 LQKENI, per germline. The CDR3 has 13 amino acids. Trimming stripped 4 bases from V and 3 bases from J, with 9 bases between. The CDR3 reads CASSQGVEETQYF. DNA of the CDR3: TGTGCCAGCTCACAAGGGGTCGAAGAGACCCAGTACTTC.

This clonotype occurred many times. This rearrangement joins TRBV7-2 to TRBJ2-5; D remains unclear. CDR3 length: 14 amino acids. Per the germline V gene, CDR1 is SGHTA and CDR2 is FQGNSA. The ends were cut back, 5 bases at V and 2 bases at J, with 12 bases in the middle. The CDR3 reads CASSLSRVQETQYF. CDR3 in DNA: TGTGCCAGCAGCCTTAGTAGGGTTCAAGAGACCCAGTACTTC. Together with reference TRBV7-2 and TRBJ2-5, the CDR3 gives the full variable domain: GAGVSQSPSNKVTEKGKDVELRCDPISGHTALYWYRQSLGQGLEFLIYFQGNSAPDKSGLPSDRFSAERTGGSVSTLTIQRTQQEDSAVYLCASSLSRVQETQYFGPGTRLLVL.

This clonotype was seen repeatedly, ten times or more. The chain employs TRBV28 and TRBJ2-5; TRBD1 or TRBD2 may be the D gene (5 bases each). CDR3 length: 14 residues. Germline values: CDR1 MDHEN, CDR2 SYDVKM. V shed 3 bases and J shed 4 bases, with 12 bases lying between them. The CDR3 DNA reads as TGTGCCAGCAGTTTGTTTTCTGGGGGAGAGACCCAGTACTTC. Protein sequence: CASSLFSGGETQYF.

This clonotype was observed at least ten times. The rearrangement links TRBV27 to TRBJ1-1; D not resolved. Per the germline V gene, CDR1 is MNHEY and CDR2 is SMNVEV (reference sequence). V shed 3 bases and J shed 0 bases, with 11 bases lying between them. The CDR3 is made up of 15 amino acids. The CDR3 coding sequence is TGTGCCAGCAGTTTTATGGCCACCATGAACACTGAAGCTTTCTTT. Translating gives CASSFMATMNTEAFF.

This chain joins TRBV21-1 and TRBJ2-1; the table's D call, TRBD2, was not checked against the DNA. TRBV21-1 is a known pseudogene. The CDR3 consists of 19 residues. CDR3 nucleotide sequence: TGTGCCAGCAGCACGAGACTAGCGGGGGGTCCTCCAGGCTACAATGAGCAGTTCTTC. Encoded protein: CASSTRLAGGPPGYNEQFF.

A remark on this clonotype: Its ends do not fully match the called genes, so a read error is possible. This chain uses TRBV5-1 with TRBJ1-4, with D tentatively TRBD1 (5 bases). CDR3 length: 15 amino acids. Germline CDR1 is SGHRS and CDR2 is YFSETQ. The CDR3 nucleotides read TGCGCCAGCAGCTCCACCGGGACTAAGGAAGAAAAACTGGTTTTT. Protein product: CASSSTGTKEEKLVF. The whole variable domain, filled in from reference TRBV5-1 and TRBJ1-4, reads KAGVTQTPRYLIKTRGQQVTLSCSPISGHRSVSWYQQTPGQGLQFLFEYFSETQRNKGNFPGRFSGRQFSNSRSEMNVSTLELGDSALYLCASSSTGTKEEKLVFGSGTQLSVL.

The CDR3: CASSPGGAAFF. The CDR3 DNA sequence: TGCGCCAGCAGCCCTGGGGGCGCAGCTTTCTTT. The chain is built from TRBV4-1 and TRBJ1-1; perhaps TRBD1 as D (6 bases). V was pared by 4 bases and J by 10 bases, with 10 bases between. CDR3 length equals 11 residues. The V gene's germline CDR1 is MGHRA and CDR2 YSYEKL.

This clonotype was counted ten times or more. The V call is TRBV4-2, the J call TRBJ2-7; 14 bases map to TRBD2. Losses at the gene ends were 4 bases for V and 5 bases for J; bases not matched to a gene: 10. The CDR3 extends over 17 amino acids. The germline V gene encodes CDR1 LGHNA and CDR2 YNFKEQ. CDR3 sequence: CASSPRTSGGPPDEQYF. The CDR3 nucleotides read TGTGCCAGCAGCCCGCGGACTAGCGGGGGGCCCCCCGACGAGCAGTACTTC.